This T cell receptor (beta chain) emerged from a study of blood T cell repertoires in COVID-19. The CDR3 contains 16 residues. The germline V gene has CDR1 MRHNA and CDR2 SNTAGT. Unmatched junction bases numbered 7, after V lost 1 base and J lost 4 bases. Original processing methods: Estimation of nucleated cell counts relied on the amplification of reference gene primers. TCRdb keeps only in-frame clones here, not all; method: immunoSEQ multiplex PCR. For V, J and clone size, that table is used; D and trimming come from the DNA. The sample consists of 350,000 or so clones, about nine tenths of them appearing once. In its sample, this clone was seen a few times.

This chain links TRBV6-4 with TRBJ2-1, with 7 bases aligning to TRBD2. This sequence was found in a woman aged 55 to 70 with COVID-19, enrolled during active disease. Material for sequencing was peripheral blood. CDR3 sequence reads: CASSDFGTKLYNEQFF. CDR3 DNA sequence: TGTGCCAGCAGTGACTTCGGGACTAAACTTTACAATGAGCAGTTCTTC.